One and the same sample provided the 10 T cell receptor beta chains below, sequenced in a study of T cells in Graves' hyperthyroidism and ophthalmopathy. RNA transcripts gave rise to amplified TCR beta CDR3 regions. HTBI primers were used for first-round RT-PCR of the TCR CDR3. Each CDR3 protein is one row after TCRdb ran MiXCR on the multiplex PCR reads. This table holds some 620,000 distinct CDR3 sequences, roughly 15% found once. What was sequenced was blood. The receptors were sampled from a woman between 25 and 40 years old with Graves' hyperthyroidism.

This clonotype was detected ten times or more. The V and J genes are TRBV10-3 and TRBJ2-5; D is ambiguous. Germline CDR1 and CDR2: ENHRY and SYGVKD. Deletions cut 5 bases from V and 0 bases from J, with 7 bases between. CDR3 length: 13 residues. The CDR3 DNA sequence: TGTGCCATCAGTAAAGGAGACCAAGAGACCCAGTACTTC. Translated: CAISKGDQETQYF.

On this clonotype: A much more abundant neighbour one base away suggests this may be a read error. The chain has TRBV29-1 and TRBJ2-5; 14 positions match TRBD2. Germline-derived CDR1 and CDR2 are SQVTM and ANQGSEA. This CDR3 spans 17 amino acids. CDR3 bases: TGCAGCGTTTTGGGGGGGGGACTAGCGGGAGTTGAAGAGGCCCAGTACTTC. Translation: CSVLGGGLAGVEEAQYF.

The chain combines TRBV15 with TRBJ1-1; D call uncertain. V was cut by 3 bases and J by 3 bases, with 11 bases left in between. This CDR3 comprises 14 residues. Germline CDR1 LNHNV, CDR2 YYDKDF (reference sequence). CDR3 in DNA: TGTGCCACCAGCAGGCTTTTAGGCGACACTGAAGCTTTCTTT. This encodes CATSRLLGDTEAFF.

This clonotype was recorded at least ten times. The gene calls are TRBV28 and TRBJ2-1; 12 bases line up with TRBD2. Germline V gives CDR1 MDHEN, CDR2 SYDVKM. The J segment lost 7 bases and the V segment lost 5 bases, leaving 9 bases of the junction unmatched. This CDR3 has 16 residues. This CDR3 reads CASSPSGRAGRNEQFF. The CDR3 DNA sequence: TGTGCCAGCAGTCCTAGCGGGAGGGCCGGAAGAAATGAGCAGTTCTTC.

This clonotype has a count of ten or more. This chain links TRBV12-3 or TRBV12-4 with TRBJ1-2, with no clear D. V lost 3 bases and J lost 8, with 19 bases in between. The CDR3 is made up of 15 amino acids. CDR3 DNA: TGTGCCAGCAGTTTTGCCGGGAGTACAAAAGAGGGCTACACCTTC. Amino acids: CASSFAGSTKEGYTF.

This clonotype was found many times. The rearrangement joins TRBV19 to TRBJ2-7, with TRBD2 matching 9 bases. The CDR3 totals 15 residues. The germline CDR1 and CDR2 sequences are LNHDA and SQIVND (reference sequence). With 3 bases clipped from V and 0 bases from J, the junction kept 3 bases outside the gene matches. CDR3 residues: CASSMAAGGSYEQYF. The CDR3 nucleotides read TGTGCCAGTAGTATGGCAGCGGGGGGCTCCTACGAGCAGTACTTC.

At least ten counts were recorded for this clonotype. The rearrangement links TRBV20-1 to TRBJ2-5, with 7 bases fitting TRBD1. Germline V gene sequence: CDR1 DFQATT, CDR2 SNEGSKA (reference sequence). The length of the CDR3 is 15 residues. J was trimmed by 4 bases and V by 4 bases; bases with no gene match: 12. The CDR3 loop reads CSAIFRGSSGETQYF. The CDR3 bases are TGCAGTGCTATATTCAGGGGGAGCTCTGGAGAGACCCAGTACTTC.

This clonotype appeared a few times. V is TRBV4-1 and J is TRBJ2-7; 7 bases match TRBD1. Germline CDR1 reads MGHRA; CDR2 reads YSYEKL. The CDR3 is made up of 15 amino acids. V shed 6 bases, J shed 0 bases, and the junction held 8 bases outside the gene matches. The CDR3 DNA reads TGCGCCAGCAGGCGAGGGACAGTGTCCTCCTACGAGCAGTACTTC. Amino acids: CASRRGTVSSYEQYF.

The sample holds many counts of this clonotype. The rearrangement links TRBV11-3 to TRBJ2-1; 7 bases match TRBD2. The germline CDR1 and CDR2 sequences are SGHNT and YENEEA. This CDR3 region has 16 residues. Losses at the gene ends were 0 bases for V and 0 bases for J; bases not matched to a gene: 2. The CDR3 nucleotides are TGTGCCAGCAGCTTAGAGCGGGAGAGCTCCTACAATGAGCAGTTCTTC. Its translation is CASSLERESSYNEQFF.

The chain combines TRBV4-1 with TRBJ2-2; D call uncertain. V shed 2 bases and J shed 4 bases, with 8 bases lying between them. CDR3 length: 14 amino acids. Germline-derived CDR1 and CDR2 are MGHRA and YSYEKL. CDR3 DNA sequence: TGCGCCAGCAGCCAATTTCGTACCACCGGGGAGCTGTTTTTT. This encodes CASSQFRTTGELFF.